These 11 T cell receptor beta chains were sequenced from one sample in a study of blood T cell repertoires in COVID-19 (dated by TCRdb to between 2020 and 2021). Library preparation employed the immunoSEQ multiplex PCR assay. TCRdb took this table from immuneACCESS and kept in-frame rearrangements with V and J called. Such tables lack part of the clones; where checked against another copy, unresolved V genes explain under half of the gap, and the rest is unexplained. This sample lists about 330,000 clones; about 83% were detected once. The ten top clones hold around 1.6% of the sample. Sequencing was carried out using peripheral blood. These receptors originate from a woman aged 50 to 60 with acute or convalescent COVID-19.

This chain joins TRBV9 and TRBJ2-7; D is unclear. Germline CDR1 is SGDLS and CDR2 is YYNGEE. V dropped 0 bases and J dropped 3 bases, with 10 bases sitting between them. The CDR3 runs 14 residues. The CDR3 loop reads CASSVAQWSYEQYF. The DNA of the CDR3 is TGTGCCAGCAGCGTAGCTCAATGGAGCTACGAGCAGTACTTC.

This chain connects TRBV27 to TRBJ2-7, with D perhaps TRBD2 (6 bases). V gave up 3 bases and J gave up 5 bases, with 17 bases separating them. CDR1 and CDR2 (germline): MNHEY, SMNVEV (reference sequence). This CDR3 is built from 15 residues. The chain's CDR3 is CASSLAIQGGHEQYF. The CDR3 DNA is TGTGCCAGCAGTTTGGCGATCCAGGGAGGCCACGAGCAGTACTTC.

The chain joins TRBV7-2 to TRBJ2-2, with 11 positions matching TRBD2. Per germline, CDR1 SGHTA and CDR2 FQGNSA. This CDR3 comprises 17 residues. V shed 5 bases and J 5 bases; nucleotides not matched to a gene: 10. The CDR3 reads CASSRRSSGRETGELFF. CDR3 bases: TGTGCCAGCAGCAGGCGGAGTAGCGGGAGGGAAACCGGGGAGCTGTTTTTT.

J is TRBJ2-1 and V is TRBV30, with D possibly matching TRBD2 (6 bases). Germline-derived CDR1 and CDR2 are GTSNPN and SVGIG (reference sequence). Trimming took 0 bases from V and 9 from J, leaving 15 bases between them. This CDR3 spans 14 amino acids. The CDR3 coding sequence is TGTGCCTGGAGTGTACTCATCGGGAGAAGTGAGCAGTTCTTC. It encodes CAWSVLIGRSEQFF.

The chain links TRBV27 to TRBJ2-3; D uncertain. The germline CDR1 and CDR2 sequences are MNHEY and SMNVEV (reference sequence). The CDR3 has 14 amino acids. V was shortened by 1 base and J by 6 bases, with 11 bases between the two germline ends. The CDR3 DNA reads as TGTGCCAGCAGTTTATACCTCTCCGAGGATACGCAGTATTTT. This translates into CASSLYLSEDTQYF.

CDR3 residues: CASSDTGGPSYEQYF. CDR3 DNA sequence: TGTGCCAGCAGCGACACAGGGGGCCCCTCCTACGAGCAGTACTTC. The chain carries TRBV9 and TRBJ2-7, with 9 positions matching TRBD1. Germline V gene lookup returns CDR1 SGDLS and CDR2 YYNGEE. The V segment lost 3 bases and the J segment 0 bases; nucleotides outside the gene matches: 4. This CDR3 has 15 amino acids.

The CDR3 sequence is CASSQESGLSYEQYF. The CDR3 DNA sequence: TGCGCCAGCAGCCAAGAGTCAGGACTAAGCTACGAGCAGTACTTC. The J gene is TRBJ2-7, the V gene TRBV4-1, with TRBD2 as a possible D gene (6 bases). Germline lookup yields CDR1 MGHRA and CDR2 YSYEKL. The V end lost 0 bases, the J end lost 3 bases, and 12 bases lay between the germline ends. The CDR3 totals 15 residues.

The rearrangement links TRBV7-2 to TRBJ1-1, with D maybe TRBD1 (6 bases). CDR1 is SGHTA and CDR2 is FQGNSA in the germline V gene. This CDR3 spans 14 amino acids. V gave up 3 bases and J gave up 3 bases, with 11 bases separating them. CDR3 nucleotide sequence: TGTGCCAGCAGCTTCCAACAGGGTGACACTGAAGCTTTCTTT. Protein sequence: CASSFQQGDTEAFF.

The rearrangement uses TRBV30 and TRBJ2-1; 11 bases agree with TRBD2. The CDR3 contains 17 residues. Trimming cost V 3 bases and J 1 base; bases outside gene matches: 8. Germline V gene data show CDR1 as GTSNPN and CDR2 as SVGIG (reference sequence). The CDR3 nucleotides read TGTGCCTGGAGAAGGACTAGCGGGTTATTATCCTACAATGAGCAGTTCTTC. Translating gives CAWRRTSGLLSYNEQFF.

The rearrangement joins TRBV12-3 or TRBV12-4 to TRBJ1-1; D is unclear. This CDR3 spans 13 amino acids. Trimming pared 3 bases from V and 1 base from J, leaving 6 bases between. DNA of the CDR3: TGTGCCAGCAGTTTCAGTGCGAACACTGAAGCTTTCTTT. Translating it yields CASSFSANTEAFF.

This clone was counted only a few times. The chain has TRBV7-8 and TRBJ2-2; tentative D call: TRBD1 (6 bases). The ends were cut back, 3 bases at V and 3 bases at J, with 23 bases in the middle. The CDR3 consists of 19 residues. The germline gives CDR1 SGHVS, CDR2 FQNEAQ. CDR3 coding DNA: TGTGCCAGCAGCTTCCCCTCTAAACGACAGGTACTTGACACCGGGGAGCTGTTTTTT. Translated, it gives CASSFPSKRQVLDTGELFF.